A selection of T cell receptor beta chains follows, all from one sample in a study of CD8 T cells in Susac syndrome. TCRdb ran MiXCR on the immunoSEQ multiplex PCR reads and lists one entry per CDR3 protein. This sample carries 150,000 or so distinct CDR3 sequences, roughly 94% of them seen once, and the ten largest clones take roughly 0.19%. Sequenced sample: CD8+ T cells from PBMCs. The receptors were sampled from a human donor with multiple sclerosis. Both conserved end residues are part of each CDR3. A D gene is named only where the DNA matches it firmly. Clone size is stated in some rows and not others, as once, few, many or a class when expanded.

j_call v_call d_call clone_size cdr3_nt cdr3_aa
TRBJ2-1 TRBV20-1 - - TGCAGTGCTAGGGCGGCGGTTCATTTCTACAATGAGCAGTTCTTC CSARAAVHFYNEQFF
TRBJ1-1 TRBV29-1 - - TGCAGCGTTGGCCAACAGGGACGAACTGAAGCTTTCTTT CSVGQQGRTEAFF
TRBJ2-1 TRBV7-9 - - TGTGCCAGCAGCTTAGCGGGGGGGCTCTCCTACAATGAGCAGTTCTTC CASSLAGGLSYNEQFF
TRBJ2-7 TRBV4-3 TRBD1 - TGCGCCAGCAGCCAGGGTAAGACAGGGGTCTACGAGCAGTACTTC CASSQGKTGVYEQYF
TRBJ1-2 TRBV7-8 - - TGTGCCAGCAGCTTAATTCGCCGGAGGGGATACGAAAGCTATGGCTACACCTTC CASSLIRRRGYESYGYTF
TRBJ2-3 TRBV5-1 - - TGCGCCAGCAGCCCCGAAGCCCTCGCGGAACATACGCAGTATTTT CASSPEALAEHTQYF
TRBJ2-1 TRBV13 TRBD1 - TGTGCCACCACAGGGGCCTCCTACAATGAGCAGTTCTTC CATTGASYNEQFF
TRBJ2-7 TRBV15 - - TGTGCCACCGCCGGGACTCCCGCTTACGAGCAGTACTTC CATAGTPAYEQYF
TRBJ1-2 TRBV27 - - TGTGCCAGCAGTCCCCGGGGCGGGTGGTATGGCTACACCTTC CASSPRGGWYGYTF
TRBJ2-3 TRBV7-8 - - TGTGCCAGCAGCTCCGGGACGCGGACAGATACGCAGTATTTT CASSSGTRTDTQYF
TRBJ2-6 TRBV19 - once TGTGCCAGTAGTATGGGCGAGGGAACTGGGGCCAACGTCCTGACTTTC CASSMGEGTGANVLTF
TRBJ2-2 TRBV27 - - TGTGCCAGCAGTCCGGGGTCTTCCGGGGAGCTGTTTTTT CASSPGSSGELFF
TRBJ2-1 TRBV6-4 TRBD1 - TGTGCCAGCAGTGAGGGACAGGGTGAGGGGCATGAGCAGTTCTTC CASSEGQGEGHEQFF
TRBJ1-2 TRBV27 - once TGTGCCAGCAGTTTATCGAGGACTTACTATGGCTACACCTTC CASSLSRTYYGYTF
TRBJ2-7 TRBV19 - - TGTGCCAGTAGTATGAGGGTCTCCTACGAGCAGTACTTC CASSMRVSYEQYF
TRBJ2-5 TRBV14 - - TGTGCCAGCAGCCAAGATATGTTGTTTGGGGGACAAGAGACCCAGTACTTC CASSQDMLFGGQETQYF
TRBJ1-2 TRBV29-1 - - TGCAGCTCCCTCCCAGTCGGGGCCTATGGCTACACCTTC CSSLPVGAYGYTF
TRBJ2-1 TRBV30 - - TGTGCCTGGCGCCCCGACTACAATGAGCAGTTCTTC CAWRPDYNEQFF
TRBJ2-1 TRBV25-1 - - TGTGCCAGCAGTGACCTGTTCCCCAATGAGCAGTTCTTC CASSDLFPNEQFF
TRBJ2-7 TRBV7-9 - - TGTGCCAGCAGCGCGGAGAACTACGAGCAGTACTTC CASSAENYEQYF
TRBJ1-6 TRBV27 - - TGTGCCAGCAGTCCACTTAATTCACCCCTCCACTTT CASSPLNSPLHF
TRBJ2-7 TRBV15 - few TGTGCCACCAGCAGAGACCGGAGCTCCTACGAGCAGTACTTC CATSRDRSSYEQYF
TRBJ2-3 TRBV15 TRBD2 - TGTGCCACCAGCTTTATAGCGGGGGGGCGGACAGATACGCAGTATTTT CATSFIAGGRTDTQYF
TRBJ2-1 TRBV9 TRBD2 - TGTGCCAGCAGCGGGGGACTAGCGGGCCACAATGAGCAGTTCTTC CASSGGLAGHNEQFF
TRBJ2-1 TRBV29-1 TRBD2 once TGCAGCGTTGAAGATGAGAAGCGGGGCTCCTACAATGAGCAGTTCTTC CSVEDEKRGSYNEQFF
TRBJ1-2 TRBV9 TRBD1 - TGTGCCAGCAGCGCACGACAGGGACCCTATGGCTACACCTTC CASSARQGPYGYTF
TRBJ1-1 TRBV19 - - TGTGCCAGTAGTAACGGGCCTTGGAAGGGGGACACTGAAGCTTTCTTT CASSNGPWKGDTEAFF
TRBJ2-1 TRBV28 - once TGTGCCAGCAGCCGCGATGGAAATGAGCAGTTCTTC CASSRDGNEQFF
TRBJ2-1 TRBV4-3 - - TGCGCCAGCAGCTGGGACATGTACAATGAGCAGTTCTTC CASSWDMYNEQFF
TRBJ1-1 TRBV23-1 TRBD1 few TGCGCCAGCAGTCATCGGGACAGATCGAACACTGAAGCTTTCTTT CASSHRDRSNTEAFF
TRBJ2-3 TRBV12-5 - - TGTGCTAGTGATTCGGCAGATACGCAGTATTTT CASDSADTQYF
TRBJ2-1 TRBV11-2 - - TGTGCCAGCAGCTTAGTCGGGGCACGAAGCATCTTC CASSLVGARSIF
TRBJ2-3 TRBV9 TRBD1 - TGTGCCAGCAGCGCAGGGGGCCAACACACAGATACGCAGTATTTT CASSAGGQHTDTQYF
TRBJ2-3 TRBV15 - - TGTGCCACCAGCAGAGATGGCGCGGAAAATACGCAGTATTTT CATSRDGAENTQYF
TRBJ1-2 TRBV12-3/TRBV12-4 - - TGTGCCAGCAGCCTCAATGATGGCTACACCTTC CASSLNDGYTF
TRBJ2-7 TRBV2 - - TGTGCCAGCAGTGAGCGGCCACATCGGGGCGAGCAGTACTTC CASSERPHRGEQYF
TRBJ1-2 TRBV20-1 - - TGCAGTGCTAGAGATCGGCAGGGAGCTAACTATGGCTACACCTTC CSARDRQGANYGYTF
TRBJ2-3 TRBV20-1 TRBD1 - TGCAGTGCCCCAAACAGGGACAGGAGGGCCACAGATACGCAGTATTTT CSAPNRDRRATDTQYF
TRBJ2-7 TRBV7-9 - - TGTGCCAGCAGCTTAAGGGGTGGGGGAATCAACGAGCAGTACTTC CASSLRGGGINEQYF
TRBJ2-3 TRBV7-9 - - TGTGCCAGCAGCTTAGTGGCGGTCCGCACAGATACGCAGTATTTT CASSLVAVRTDTQYF
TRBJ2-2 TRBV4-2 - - TGTGCCAGCGAAGCGAACACCGGGGAGCTGTTTTTT CASEANTGELFF
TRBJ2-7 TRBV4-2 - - TGTGCCAGCAGCGCCCGGGACCTCGGCCTCATCGAGCAGTACTTC CASSARDLGLIEQYF
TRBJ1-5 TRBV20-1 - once TGCAGTGCTAGAGATCCGTCCGGTGGGTATCAGCCCCAGCATTTT CSARDPSGGYQPQHF
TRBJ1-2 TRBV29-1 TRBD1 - TGCAGCGTGGGGACAGGCATCTATGGCTACACCTTC CSVGTGIYGYTF
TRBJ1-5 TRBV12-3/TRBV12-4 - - TGTGCCAGCAGACAACCAGGGGAGCCCCAGCATTTT CASRQPGEPQHF
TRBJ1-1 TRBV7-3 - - TGTGCCACACACCGGGCACCCCTTGGCACTGAAGCTTTCTTT CATHRAPLGTEAFF
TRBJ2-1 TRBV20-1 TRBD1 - TGCAGTGCTGCGGATAAGGACAGGGTCAGGATGGATGAGCAGTTCTTC CSAADKDRVRMDEQFF